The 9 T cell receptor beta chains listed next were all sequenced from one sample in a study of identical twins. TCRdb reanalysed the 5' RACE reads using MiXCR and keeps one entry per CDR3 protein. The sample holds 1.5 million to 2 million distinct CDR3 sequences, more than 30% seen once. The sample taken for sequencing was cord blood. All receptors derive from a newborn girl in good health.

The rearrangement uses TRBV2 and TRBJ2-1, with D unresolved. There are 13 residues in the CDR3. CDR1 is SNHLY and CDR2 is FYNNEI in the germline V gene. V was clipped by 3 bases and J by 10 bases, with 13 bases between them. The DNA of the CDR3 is TGTGCCAGCAGTGATGGCAGGTACTACGAGCAGTTCTTC. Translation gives CASSDGRYYEQFF.

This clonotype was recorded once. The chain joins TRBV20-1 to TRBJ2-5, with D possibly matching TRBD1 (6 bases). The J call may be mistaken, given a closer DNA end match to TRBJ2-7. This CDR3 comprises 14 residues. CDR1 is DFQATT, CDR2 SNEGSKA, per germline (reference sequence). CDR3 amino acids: CSARDWQGRNEQYF. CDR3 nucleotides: TGCAGTGCTAGAGATTGGCAGGGGCGGAACGAGCAGTACTTC.

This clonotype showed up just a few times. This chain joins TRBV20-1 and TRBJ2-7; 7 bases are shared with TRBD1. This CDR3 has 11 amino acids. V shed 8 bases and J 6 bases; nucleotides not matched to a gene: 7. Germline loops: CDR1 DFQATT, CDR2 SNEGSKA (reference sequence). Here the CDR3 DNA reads TGCAGTTACAGGGGACGGAGCGAGCAGTACTTC. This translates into CSYRGRSEQYF.

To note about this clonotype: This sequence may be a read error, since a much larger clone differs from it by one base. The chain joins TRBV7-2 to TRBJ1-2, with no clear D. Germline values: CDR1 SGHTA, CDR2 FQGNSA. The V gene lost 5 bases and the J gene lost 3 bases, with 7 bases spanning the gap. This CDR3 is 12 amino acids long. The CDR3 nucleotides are TGTGCCAGCAGCCCGATTCACTATGGCTACACCTTC. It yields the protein CASSPIHYGYTF.

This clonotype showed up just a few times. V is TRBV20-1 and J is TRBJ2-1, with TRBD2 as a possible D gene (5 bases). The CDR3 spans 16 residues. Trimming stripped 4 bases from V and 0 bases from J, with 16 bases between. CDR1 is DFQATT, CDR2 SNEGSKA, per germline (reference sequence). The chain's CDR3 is CSATRFGVHSYNEQFF. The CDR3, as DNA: TGCAGTGCTACCCGGTTCGGGGTCCACTCCTACAATGAGCAGTTCTTC.

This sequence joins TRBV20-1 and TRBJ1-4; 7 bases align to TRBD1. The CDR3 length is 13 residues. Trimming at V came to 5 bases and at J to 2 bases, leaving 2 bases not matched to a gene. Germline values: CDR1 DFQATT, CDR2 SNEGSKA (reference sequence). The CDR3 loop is CSAQGDTNEKLFF. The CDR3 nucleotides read TGCAGTGCTCAGGGGGACACTAATGAAAAACTGTTTTTT.

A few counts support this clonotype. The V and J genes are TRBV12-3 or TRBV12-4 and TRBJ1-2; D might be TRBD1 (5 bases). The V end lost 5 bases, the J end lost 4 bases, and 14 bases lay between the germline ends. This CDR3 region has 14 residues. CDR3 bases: TGTGCCAGCAGTCGGGACGCACTGACCTATGGCTACACCTTC. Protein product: CASSRDALTYGYTF.

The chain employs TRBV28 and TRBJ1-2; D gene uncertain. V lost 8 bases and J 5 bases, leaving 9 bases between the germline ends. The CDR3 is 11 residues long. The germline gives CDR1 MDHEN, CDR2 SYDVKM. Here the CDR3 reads CASGKGYGYTF. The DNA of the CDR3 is TGTGCCAGCGGGAAGGGTTATGGCTACACCTTC.

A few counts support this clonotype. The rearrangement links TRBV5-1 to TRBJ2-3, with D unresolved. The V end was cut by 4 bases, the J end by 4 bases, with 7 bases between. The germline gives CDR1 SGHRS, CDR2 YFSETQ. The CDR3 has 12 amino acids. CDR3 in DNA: TGCGCCAGCAGCATGGGCCCAGATACGCAGTATTTT. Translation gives CASSMGPDTQYF.